This T cell receptor (beta chain) was recovered during a study of T cell responses to AZD1222 COVID-19 vaccine. Study background: Investigators merged groups given second doses at roughly 4 or roughly 12 weeks.

Concerning this clone: Antigen specificity is unknown.

This CDR3 spans 18 amino acids. Unmatched junction bases numbered 9, after V lost 6 bases and J lost 0 bases. Looked up from germline, CDR1 is LNHDA and CDR2 is SQIVND (reference sequence). Points from the study as a whole: White British ancestry dominated among donors, who included more females, and clonal diversity was possibly underestimated. An increase in Spike-specific TCR breadth and depth was observed after two AZD1222 doses.

TCRdb's copy holds only in-frame clones and misses some; the assay was immunoSEQ multiplex PCR. The sample has 95,000 to 150,000 clones, around 92% seen once. The sequence was obtained from an adult in good health. The chain employs TRBV19 and TRBJ2-6, with TRBD1 matching over 9 bases. Here the sequenced sample was peripheral blood, taken on day 0 of AZD1222 vaccination. This CDR3 reads CASRGRGQGNSGANVLTF. Here the CDR3 DNA reads TGTGCCAGTAGGGGGAGGGGACAGGGAAACTCTGGGGCCAACGTCCTGACTTTC.